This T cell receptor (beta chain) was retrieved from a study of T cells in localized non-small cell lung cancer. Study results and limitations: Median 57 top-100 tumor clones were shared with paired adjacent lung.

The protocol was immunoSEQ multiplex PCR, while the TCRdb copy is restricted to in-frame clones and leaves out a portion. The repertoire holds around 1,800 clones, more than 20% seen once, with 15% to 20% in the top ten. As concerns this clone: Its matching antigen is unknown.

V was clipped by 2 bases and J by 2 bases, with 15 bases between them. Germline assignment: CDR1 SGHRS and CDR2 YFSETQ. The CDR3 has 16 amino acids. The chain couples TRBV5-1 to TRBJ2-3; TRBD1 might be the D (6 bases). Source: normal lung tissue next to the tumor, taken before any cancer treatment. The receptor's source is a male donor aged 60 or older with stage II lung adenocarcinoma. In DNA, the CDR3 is TGCGCCAGCAGCTTAGGGGGAGTAGGAAACACAGATACGCAGTATTTT. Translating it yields CASSLGGVGNTDTQYF.